Sequencing of this TCR beta chain was carried out in a study of T cell changes during pregnancy in multiple sclerosis. Using immunoSEQ multiplex PCR, the repertoire was profiled, and TCRdb retains in-frame clones only, with some absent. This sample yields about 81,000 clones, of which around 93% are seen a single time; 1.3% to 1.5% belongs to the top ten. After removal of 5 bases from V and 4 bases from J, the junction contained 5 bases not matched to a gene. CDR1 and CDR2 (germline): LNHDA, SQIVND (reference sequence). The CDR3 is 15 amino acids. The genes are TRBV19 and TRBJ2-1, with TRBD1 matching over 10 bases. This sequence originates from a female donor in good health, enrolled as a control in a pregnancy study. Source: peripheral blood, taken in the third trimester of pregnancy. This chain's CDR3 is CASSPPGQGYNEQFF. Here the CDR3 DNA reads TGTGCCAGTAGTCCGCCGGGACAGGGGTACAATGAGCAGTTCTTC.